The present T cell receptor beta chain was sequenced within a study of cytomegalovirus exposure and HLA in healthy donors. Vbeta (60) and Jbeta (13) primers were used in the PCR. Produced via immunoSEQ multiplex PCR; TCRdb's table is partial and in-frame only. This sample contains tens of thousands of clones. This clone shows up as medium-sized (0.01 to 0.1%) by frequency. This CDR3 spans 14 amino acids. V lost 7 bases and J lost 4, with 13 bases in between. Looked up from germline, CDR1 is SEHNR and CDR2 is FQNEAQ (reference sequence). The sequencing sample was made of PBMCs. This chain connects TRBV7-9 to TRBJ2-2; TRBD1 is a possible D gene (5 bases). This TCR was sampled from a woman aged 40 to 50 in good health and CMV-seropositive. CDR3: CASTMTESTGELFF. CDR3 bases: TGTGCCAGCACCATGACAGAATCCACCGGGGAGCTGTTTTTT.